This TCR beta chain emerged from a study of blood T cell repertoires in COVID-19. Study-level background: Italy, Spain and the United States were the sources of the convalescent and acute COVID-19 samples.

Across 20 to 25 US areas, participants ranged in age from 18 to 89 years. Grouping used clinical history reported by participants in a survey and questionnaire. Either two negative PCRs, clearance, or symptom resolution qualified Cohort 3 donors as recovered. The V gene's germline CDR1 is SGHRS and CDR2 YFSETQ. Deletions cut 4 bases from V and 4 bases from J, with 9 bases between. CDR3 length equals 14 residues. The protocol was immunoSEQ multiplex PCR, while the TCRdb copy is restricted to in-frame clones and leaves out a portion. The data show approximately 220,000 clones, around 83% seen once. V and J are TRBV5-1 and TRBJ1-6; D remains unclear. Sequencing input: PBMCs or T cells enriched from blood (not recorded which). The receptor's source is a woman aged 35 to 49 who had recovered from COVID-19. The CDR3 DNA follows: TGCGCCAGCAGCAAAGGAGAATATAATTCACCCCTCCACTTT. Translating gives CASSKGEYNSPLHF. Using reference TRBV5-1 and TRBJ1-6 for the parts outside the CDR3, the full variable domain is KAGVTQTPRYLIKTRGQQVTLSCSPISGHRSVSWYQQTPGQGLQFLFEYFSETQRNKGNFPGRFSGRQFSNSRSEMNVSTLELGDSALYLCASSKGEYNSPLHFGNGTRLTVT.